These 27 T cell receptor beta chains originate from one sample sequenced in a study of shared clonotypes between healthy human individuals. Sequenced by immunoSEQ multiplex PCR; TCRdb stores in-frame clones only, minus some. The data show roughly 1.4 million clones, with approximately 98.5% seen just once and approximately 0.4% held by the top ten. Sequencing used naive CD4+ T cells sorted from blood. The sample's subset: CD45RA+ positively selected. These receptors were collected from a man under 40 in good health.

V and J are TRBV5-1 and TRBJ1-5, with TRBD1 as a possible D gene (6 bases). CDR3 size: 13 residues. Trimming stripped 6 bases from V and 7 bases from J, with 14 bases between. The germline V gene has CDR1 SGHRS and CDR2 YFSETQ. The CDR3 spells CASKLGHGQPQHF. CDR3 nucleotides: TGCGCCAGCAAATTGGGACATGGACAGCCCCAGCATTTT.

This clone was found once. The chain uses TRBV29-1 and TRBJ1-1; possible D gene TRBD1, 6 bases. CDR1 is SQVTM and CDR2 is ANQGSEA in the germline V gene. The V end lost 8 bases, the J end lost 1 base, and 14 bases lay between the germline ends. The CDR3 loop spans 13 amino acids. The CDR3 nucleotides are TGCAGCACCAGAAGGGACAAGAACACTGAAGCTTTCTTT. Its translation: CSTRRDKNTEAFF.

This rearrangement joins TRBV27 to TRBJ2-7, with 8 positions matching TRBD2. Germline CDR1 and CDR2: MNHEY and SMNVEV (reference sequence). The J segment lost 7 bases and the V segment lost 5 bases, leaving 13 bases of the junction unmatched. This CDR3 comprises 15 residues. CDR3 DNA sequence: TGTGCCAGCAGTCCAACCACGACTAGCGTCGGAGAGCAGTACTTC. This sequence encodes CASSPTTTSVGEQYF.

This chain joins TRBV2 and TRBJ2-5, with 8 bases aligning to TRBD1. Germline CDR1 and CDR2: SNHLY and FYNNEI. The CDR3 is 15 residues long. The ends lost 6 bases at V and 1 base at J; junction bases unmatched: 7. CDR3 nucleotides: TGTGCCAGCAGATATCAGGGGGCCGTCCAAGAGACCCAGTACTTC. This translates into CASRYQGAVQETQYF. The complete variable domain, with remaining parts taken from reference TRBV2 and TRBJ2-5, reads EPEVTQTPSHQVTQMGQEVILRCVPISNHLYFYWYRQILGQKVEFLVSFYNNEISEKSEIFDDQFSVERPDGSNFTLKIRSTKLEDSAMYFCASRYQGAVQETQYFGPGTRLLVL.

The chain has TRBV27 and TRBJ2-1; 7 bases align to TRBD2. CDR3 length: 14 residues. The V gene's germline CDR1 is MNHEY and CDR2 SMNVEV (reference sequence). The junction had 4 bases not matched to a gene; V was cut back by 1 base and J by 7 bases. CDR3 loop: CASSLLAGRNEQFF. As DNA, the CDR3 is TGTGCCAGCAGTTTATTAGCGGGTCGTAATGAGCAGTTCTTC.

The chain links TRBV2 to TRBJ1-1; D gene unclear. Germline values: CDR1 SNHLY, CDR2 FYNNEI. This CDR3 is built from 15 residues. Trimming left V 6 bases short and J 3 bases short, with 17 bases between. In nucleotides, the CDR3 is TGTGCCAGCAGGGTTCAACAAACGTGGGACACTGAAGCTTTCTTT. It is translated as CASRVQQTWDTEAFF.

This chain joins TRBV6-1 and TRBJ2-7; 7 bases are shared with TRBD2. The CDR3 runs 16 residues. Germline lookup yields CDR1 MNHNS and CDR2 SASEGT. V lost 2 bases, J lost 7 bases, and 14 bases stayed unmatched. CDR3 in amino acids: CASSERAGLVSWEQYF. The CDR3 nucleotides are TGTGCCAGCAGTGAACGGGCCGGACTAGTCTCCTGGGAGCAGTACTTC.

The chain has TRBV5-1 and TRBJ2-2; D not resolved. Trimming shortened V by 4 bases and J by 8 bases, and 15 bases separated the two germline ends. The CDR3 is 14 residues long. Germline V gives CDR1 SGHRS, CDR2 YFSETQ. The CDR3 bases are TGCGCCAGCAGCCTAACACCCCAAGGGGGGGAGCTGTTTTTT. Translated: CASSLTPQGGELFF.

The chain couples TRBV9 to TRBJ2-7; tentative D call: TRBD1 (6 bases). V lost 3 bases and J lost 9, with 13 bases in between. This CDR3 has 12 residues. The V gene's germline CDR1 is SGDLS and CDR2 YYNGEE. The CDR3 is CASSAGTTRQYF. The CDR3 nucleotides are TGTGCCAGCAGCGCCGGGACAACTCGGCAGTACTTC.

The chain links TRBV11-2 to TRBJ2-1, with a possible D match to TRBD2 (6 bases). CDR3 size: 13 residues. Trimming shortened V by 4 bases and J by 9 bases, and 13 bases separated the two germline ends. Germline-derived CDR1 and CDR2 are SGHAT and FQNNGV. CDR3 DNA: TGTGCCAGCAGCTCCCGGGGGTTACGTGAGCAGTTCTTC. This translates into CASSSRGLREQFF.

The V gene is TRBV21-1, the J gene TRBJ2-7; the table's D call, TRBD1, has no DNA check behind it. TRBV21-1 is classified as a pseudogene. This CDR3 spans 15 amino acids. DNA of the CDR3: TGTGCCAGCAGCAAAAAGGATCCAGGCCCCTACGAGCAGTACTTC. Translation: CASSKKDPGPYEQYF.

This sequence joins TRBV28 and TRBJ1-5, with D possibly being TRBD1 (6 bases). Germline V lookup: CDR1 MDHEN, CDR2 SYDVKM. This CDR3 has 15 residues. V was shortened by 3 bases and J by 4 bases, with 13 bases between the two germline ends. CDR3 amino acids: CASSLAGGPNQPQHF. The CDR3 nucleotides read TGTGCCAGCAGTTTGGCCGGGGGGCCTAATCAGCCCCAGCATTTT.

This chain connects TRBV4-3 to TRBJ2-5; possible D gene TRBD2, 5 bases. The CDR3 length is 15 residues. Per the germline V gene, CDR1 is LGHNA and CDR2 is YSLEER. The ends were cut back, 1 base at V and 2 bases at J, with 11 bases in the middle. CDR3 DNA: TGCGCCAGCAGCCAAGGGATGCGGGCGCAAGAGACCCAGTACTTC. Residues: CASSQGMRAQETQYF.

V and J are TRBV18 and TRBJ2-5; D is possibly TRBD1 or TRBD2 (5 bases each). Germline assignment: CDR1 KGHSH and CDR2 LQKENI. V lost 6 bases, J lost 2 bases, and 16 bases lay in between. The CDR3 loop spans 15 amino acids. The CDR3 DNA reads as TGTGCCAGCTCCCGAAGGTCAGAGGGGCAAGAGACCCAGTACTTC. It is translated as CASSRRSEGQETQYF.

J is TRBJ1-1 and V is TRBV5-4; D unclear. Trimming removed 4 bases from V and 0 bases from J, with 7 bases in between. CDR1 and CDR2 from the germline V gene are SGHNT and YYREEE (reference sequence). The CDR3 runs to 13 residues. The CDR3 nucleotides are TGTGCCAGCAGCGGACTTCTGAACACTGAAGCTTTCTTT. This encodes CASSGLLNTEAFF.

The chain has TRBV18 and TRBJ1-3; D perhaps matches TRBD1 (5 bases). CDR3 length: 14 residues. Germline V gene lookup returns CDR1 KGHSH and CDR2 LQKENI. The ends were cut back, 5 bases at V and 2 bases at J, with 10 bases in the middle. DNA for the CDR3: TGTGCCAGCTCAATGATGGGACCTGGAAACACCATATATTTT. Amino acids: CASSMMGPGNTIYF.

The chain is built from TRBV28 and TRBJ2-7; D gene unclear. The V and J ends lost 7 bases and 1 base respectively, with 14 bases between them. The CDR3 is made up of 14 amino acids. Per the germline V gene, CDR1 is MDHEN and CDR2 is SYDVKM. The CDR3 DNA follows: TGTGCCAGCACCTCAGACCTGATATCCTACGAGCAGTACTTC. As protein: CASTSDLISYEQYF.

This clone is a singleton in its sample. Other DNA sequences in this sample translate to the same CDR3. CDR3 protein: CASRQGSYEQYF. The CDR3 bases are TGTGCCAGCAGACAGGGTTCCTACGAGCAGTACTTC. J is TRBJ2-7 and V is TRBV6-5; TRBD1 might be the D (6 bases). In germline, CDR1 is MNHEY, CDR2 SVGAGI. V lost 6 bases and J lost 1, with 7 bases in between. This CDR3 spans 12 amino acids.

The V and J genes are TRBV1 and TRBJ2-3. TRBV1 is assigned pseudogene status. There are 13 residues in the CDR3. CDR3 amino acids: CTSNVGETDTQYF. CDR3 coding DNA: TGCACCAGCAATGTTGGGGAAACAGATACGCAGTATTTT.

V is TRBV2 and J is TRBJ2-7; TRBD1 matches 9 bases. The CDR3 covers 16 residues. CDR1 SNHLY and CDR2 FYNNEI come from the germline V gene. V dropped 6 bases and J dropped 6; count of bases not matched to a gene: 15. The DNA of the CDR3 is TGTGCCAGCAGCCATCACCCGGGACAGGGCCCTCTCGAGCAGTACTTC. This encodes CASSHHPGQGPLEQYF.

The V and J genes are TRBV11-3 and TRBJ2-1, with D possibly matching TRBD2 (5 bases). CDR1 is SGHNT, CDR2 YENEEA, per germline. This CDR3 is built from 14 residues. The V end lost 6 bases, the J end lost 0 bases, and 9 bases lay between the germline ends. Written as DNA, the CDR3 is TGTGCCAGCAGAAGAGGGAGCTCCTACAATGAGCAGTTCTTC. Protein sequence: CASRRGSSYNEQFF.

This rearrangement joins TRBV2 to TRBJ2-1; TRBD2 aligns across 10 bases. The germline CDR1 and CDR2 sequences are SNHLY and FYNNEI. The CDR3 has 14 residues. The V segment lost 5 bases and the J segment 9 bases; nucleotides outside the gene matches: 7. The CDR3 sequence is CASSWLAGEGEQFF. CDR3 sequence (DNA): TGTGCCAGCAGTTGGCTAGCGGGAGAGGGTGAGCAGTTCTTC.

The rearrangement uses TRBV15 and TRBJ2-1; a possible D gene is TRBD2 (6 bases). Germline loops: CDR1 LNHNV, CDR2 YYDKDF (reference sequence). Deletions cut 5 bases from V and 4 bases from J, with 12 bases between. The CDR3 runs to 14 residues. CDR3 sequence: CATSPSGLYNEQFF. Here the CDR3 DNA reads TGTGCCACCAGCCCAAGCGGGCTTTACAATGAGCAGTTCTTC.

V gene TRBV11-2 combines with J gene TRBJ2-7; 8 nucleotides match TRBD1. This CDR3 comprises 16 residues. Germline assignment: CDR1 SGHAT and CDR2 FQNNGV. The J segment lost 9 bases and the V segment lost 1 base, leaving 14 bases of the junction unmatched. CDR3 DNA: TGTGCCAGCAGCTTAGTCCCGGGACAGGTCGTGTCCGCGCAGTACTTC. It specifies CASSLVPGQVVSAQYF. Full variable domain (rest looked up from reference TRBV11-2 and TRBJ2-7): EAGVAQSPRYKIIEKRQSVAFWCNPISGHATLYWYQQILGQGPKLLIQFQNNGVVDDSQLPKDRFSAERLKGVDSTLKIQPAKLEDSAVYLCASSLVPGQVVSAQYFGPGTRLTVT.

Remarks on this clone: Other DNA sequences within the sample encode an identical CDR3. The CDR3: CASSPEGGETQYF. As DNA, the CDR3 is TGTGCCAGCTCACCAGAGGGCGGGGAGACCCAGTACTTC. The chain combines TRBV18 with TRBJ2-5; D is perhaps TRBD2 (5 bases). The CDR3 spans 13 residues. V was cut by 2 bases and J by 5 bases, with 9 bases left in between. Germline-derived CDR1 and CDR2 are KGHSH and LQKENI.

The rearrangement uses TRBV10-3 and TRBJ2-5, with D possibly matching TRBD2 (6 bases). This CDR3 comprises 14 residues. Per germline, CDR1 ENHRY and CDR2 SYGVKD. Trimming pared 0 bases from V and 3 bases from J, leaving 8 bases between. CDR3 loop: CAISESTREETQYF. Written as DNA, the CDR3 is TGTGCCATCAGTGAGTCGACTAGGGAAGAGACCCAGTACTTC.

The V and J genes are TRBV27 and TRBJ2-6, with D unresolved. The germline V gene has CDR1 MNHEY and CDR2 SMNVEV (reference sequence). Trimming left V 7 bases short and J 1 base short, with 11 bases between. The CDR3 spans 15 residues. The CDR3 DNA reads as TGTGCCAGCAAAGGTAGAAGTTCTGGGGCCAACGTCCTGACTTTC. This translates into CASKGRSSGANVLTF. Full variable domain (outside the CDR3, taken from reference TRBV27 and TRBJ2-6): EAQVTQNPRYLITVTGKKLTVTCSQNMNHEYMSWYRQDPGLGLRQIYYSMNVEVTDKGDVPEGYKVSRKEKRNFPLILESPSPNQTSLYFCASKGRSSGANVLTFGAGSRLTVL.